The sequence of this T cell receptor beta chain was determined in a study of cytomegalovirus exposure and HLA in healthy donors. Study in general: Unique TCRs numbering around 80 million, obtained from HLA-typed donors, made up an early data release.

General study results and limits: The authors later found most CMV-associated TCR beta chains appeared HLA-restricted. When analyzed later, the rates of TCR association showed variation by HLA locus, with DRB1 the most and HLA-C the fewest.

Vbeta (60) and Jbeta (13) primers were used in the PCR. The method was immunoSEQ multiplex PCR; TCRdb's version includes in-frame clones alone and lacks a portion of them. Found here are about 110,000 clones, around 85% of them singletons; the top ten hold approximately 2.2%. Germline CDR1 SGHNT, CDR2 YYREEE (reference sequence). Trimming removed 4 bases from V and 5 bases from J; junction bases left unmatched: 9. The CDR3 contains 16 residues. In the case of this clone: Its antigen remains unidentified.

The sequenced material came from PBMCs. J is TRBJ2-5 and V is TRBV5-4; 12 positions match TRBD1. This clonotype originated in a man aged 25-45 years in good health and CMV-seronegative. The CDR3 protein is CASSTTGQGAWETQYF. CDR3 in DNA: TGTGCCAGCAGCACAACGGGACAGGGGGCTTGGGAGACCCAGTACTTC.